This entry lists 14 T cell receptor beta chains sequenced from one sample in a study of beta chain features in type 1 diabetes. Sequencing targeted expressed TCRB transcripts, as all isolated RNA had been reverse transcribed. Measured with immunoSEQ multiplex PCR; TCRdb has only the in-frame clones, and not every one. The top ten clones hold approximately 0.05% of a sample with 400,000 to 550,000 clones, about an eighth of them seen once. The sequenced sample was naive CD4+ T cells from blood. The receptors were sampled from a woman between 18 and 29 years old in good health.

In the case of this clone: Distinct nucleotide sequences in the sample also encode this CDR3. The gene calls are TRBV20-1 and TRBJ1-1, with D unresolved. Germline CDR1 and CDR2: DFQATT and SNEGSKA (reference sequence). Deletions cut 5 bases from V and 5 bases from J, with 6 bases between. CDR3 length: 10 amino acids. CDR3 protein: CSAPGTEAFF. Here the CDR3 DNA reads TGCAGTGCTCCGGGGACTGAAGCTTTCTTT.

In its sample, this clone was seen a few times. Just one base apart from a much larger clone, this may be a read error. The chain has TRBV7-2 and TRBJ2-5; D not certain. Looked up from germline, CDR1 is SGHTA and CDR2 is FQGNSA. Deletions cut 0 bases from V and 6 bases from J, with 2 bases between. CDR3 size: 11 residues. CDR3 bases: TGTGCCAGCAGCTTAGCAAAGACCCAGTACTTC. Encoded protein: CASSLAKTQYF.

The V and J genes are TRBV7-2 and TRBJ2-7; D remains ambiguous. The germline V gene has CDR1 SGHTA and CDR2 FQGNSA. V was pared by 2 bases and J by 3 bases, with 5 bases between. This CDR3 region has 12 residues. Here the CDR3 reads CASSLLGYEQYV. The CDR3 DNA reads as TGTGCCAGCAGCTTACTAGGCTACGAGCAGTACGTC.

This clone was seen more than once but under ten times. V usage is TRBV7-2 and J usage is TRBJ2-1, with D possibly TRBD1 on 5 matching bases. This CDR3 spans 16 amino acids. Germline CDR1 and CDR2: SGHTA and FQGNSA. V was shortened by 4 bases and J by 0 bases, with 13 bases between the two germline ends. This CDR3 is CASSSRAFTSYNEQFF. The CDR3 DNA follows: TGTGCCAGCAGCTCCAGGGCGTTCACCTCCTACAATGAGCAGTTCTTC. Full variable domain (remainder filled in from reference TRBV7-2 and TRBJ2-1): GAGVSQSPSNKVTEKGKDVELRCDPISGHTALYWYRQSLGQGLEFLIYFQGNSAPDKSGLPSDRFSAERTGGSVSTLTIQRTQQEDSAVYLCASSSRAFTSYNEQFFGPGTRLTVL.

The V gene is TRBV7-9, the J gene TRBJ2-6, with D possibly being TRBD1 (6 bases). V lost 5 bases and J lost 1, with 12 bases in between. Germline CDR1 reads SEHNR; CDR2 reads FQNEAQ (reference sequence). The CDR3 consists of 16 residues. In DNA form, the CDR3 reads TGTGCCAGCAGCGAAATAACAGGGTCTGGGGCCAACGTCCTGACTTTC. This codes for CASSEITGSGANVLTF. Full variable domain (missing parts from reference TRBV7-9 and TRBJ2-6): DTGVSQNPRHKITKRGQNVTFRCDPISEHNRLYWYRQTLGQGPEFLTYFQNEAQLEKSRLLSDRFSAERPKGSFSTLEIQRTEQGDSAMYLCASSEITGSGANVLTFGAGSRLTVL.

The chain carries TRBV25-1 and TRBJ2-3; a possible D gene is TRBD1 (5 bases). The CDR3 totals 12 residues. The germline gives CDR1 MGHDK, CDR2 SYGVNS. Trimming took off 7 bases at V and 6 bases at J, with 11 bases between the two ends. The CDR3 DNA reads TGTGCCAGCACCACAGGATCCGATACGCAGTATTTT. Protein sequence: CASTTGSDTQYF. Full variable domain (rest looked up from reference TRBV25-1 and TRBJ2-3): EADIYQTPRYLVIGTGKKITLECSQTMGHDKMYWYQQDPGMELHLIHYSYGVNSTEKGDLSSESTVSRIRTEHFPLTLESARPSHTSQYLCASTTGSDTQYFGPGTRLTVL.

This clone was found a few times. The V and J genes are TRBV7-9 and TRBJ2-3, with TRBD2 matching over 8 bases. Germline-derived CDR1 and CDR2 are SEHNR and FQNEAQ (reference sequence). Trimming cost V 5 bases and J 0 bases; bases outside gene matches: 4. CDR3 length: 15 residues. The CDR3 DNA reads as TGTGCCAGCAGCATTAGCGGGGCGAGCACAGATACGCAGTATTTT. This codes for CASSISGASTDTQYF. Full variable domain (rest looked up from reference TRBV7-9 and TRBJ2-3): DTGVSQNPRHKITKRGQNVTFRCDPISEHNRLYWYRQTLGQGPEFLTYFQNEAQLEKSRLLSDRFSAERPKGSFSTLEIQRTEQGDSAMYLCASSISGASTDTQYFGPGTRLTVL.

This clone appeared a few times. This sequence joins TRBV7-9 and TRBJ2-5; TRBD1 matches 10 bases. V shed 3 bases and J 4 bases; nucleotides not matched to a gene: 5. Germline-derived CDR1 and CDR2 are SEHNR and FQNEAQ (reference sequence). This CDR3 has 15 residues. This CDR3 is CASSLGTGVAETQYF. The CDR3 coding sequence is TGTGCCAGCAGCTTGGGGACAGGGGTGGCAGAGACCCAGTACTTC.

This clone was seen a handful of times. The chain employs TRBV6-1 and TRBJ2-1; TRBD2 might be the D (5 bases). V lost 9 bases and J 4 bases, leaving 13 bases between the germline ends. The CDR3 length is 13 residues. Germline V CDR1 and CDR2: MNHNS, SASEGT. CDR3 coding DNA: TGTGCCAGTCTGAATCGGGGTTACAATGAGCAGTTCTTC. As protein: CASLNRGYNEQFF.

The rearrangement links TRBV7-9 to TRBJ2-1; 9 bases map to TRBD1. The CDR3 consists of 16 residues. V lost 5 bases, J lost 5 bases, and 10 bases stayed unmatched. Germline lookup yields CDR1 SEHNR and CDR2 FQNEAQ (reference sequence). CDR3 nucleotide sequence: TGTGCCAGCAGCAACCTTACAGGGGGCGTTAACAATGAGCAGTTCTTC. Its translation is CASSNLTGGVNNEQFF.

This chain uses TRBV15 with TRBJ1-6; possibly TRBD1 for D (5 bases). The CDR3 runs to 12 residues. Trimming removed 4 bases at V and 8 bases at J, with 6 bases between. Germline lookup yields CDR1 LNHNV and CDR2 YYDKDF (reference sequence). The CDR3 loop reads CATSIGDSPLHF. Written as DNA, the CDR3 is TGTGCCACCAGCATAGGGGATTCACCCCTCCACTTT.

The CDR3 is CSVGEYRGPTEAFF. The CDR3 DNA reads TGCAGCGTAGGTGAATACCGGGGCCCTACTGAAGCTTTCTTT. The chain links TRBV29-1 to TRBJ1-1, with D perhaps matching TRBD1 (5 bases). The CDR3 runs to 14 residues. Looked up from germline, CDR1 is SQVTM and CDR2 is ANQGSEA. V gave up 6 bases and J gave up 5 bases, with 19 bases separating them.

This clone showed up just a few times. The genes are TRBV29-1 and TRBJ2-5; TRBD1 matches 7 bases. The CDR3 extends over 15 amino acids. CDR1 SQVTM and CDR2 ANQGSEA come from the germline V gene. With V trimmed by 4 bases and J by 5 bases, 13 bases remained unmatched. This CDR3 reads CSVAPLGQRGETQYF. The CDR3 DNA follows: TGCAGCGTTGCTCCCCTGGGACAGCGAGGCGAGACCCAGTACTTC.

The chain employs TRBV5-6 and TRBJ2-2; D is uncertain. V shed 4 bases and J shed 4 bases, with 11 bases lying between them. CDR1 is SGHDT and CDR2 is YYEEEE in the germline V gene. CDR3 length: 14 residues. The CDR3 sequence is CASSPPRVTGELFF. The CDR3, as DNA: TGTGCCAGCAGCCCACCACGGGTCACCGGGGAGCTGTTTTTT.